The 23 T cell receptor beta chains listed next were all sequenced from one sample in a study of T cell changes during pregnancy in multiple sclerosis. Only in-frame clones appear in the TCRdb table, and some are missing; sequencing was by immunoSEQ multiplex PCR. This sample has about 75,000 clones, with just over 90% found just once. The sequences come from CD4+ T cells from peripheral blood mononuclear cells, collected before pregnancy. All receptors come from a female donor with multiple sclerosis, enrolled in a pregnancy study.

The rearrangement uses TRBV5-1 and TRBJ2-1, with 8 bases aligning to TRBD2. The germline CDR1 and CDR2 sequences are SGHRS and YFSETQ. The V gene end was trimmed by 0 bases and the J gene end by 8 bases; junction bases not matched to a gene: 7. The CDR3 is made up of 15 amino acids. As DNA, the CDR3 is TGCGCCAGCAGCTTGGAGGTAGCGGGAAACTATGAGCAGTTCTTC. Protein: CASSLEVAGNYEQFF.

V and J are TRBV7-2 and TRBJ2-1; D may be TRBD1 (6 bases). This CDR3 is built from 13 residues. Deletions cut 5 bases from V and 12 bases from J, with 17 bases between. Germline values: CDR1 SGHTA, CDR2 FQGNSA. The CDR3 DNA follows: TGTGCCAGCAGCCCCGACGGCACAGGGTCGCAGTTCTTC. It is translated as CASSPDGTGSQFF. Combining the CDR3 with reference TRBV7-2 and TRBJ2-1 gives the whole variable domain GAGVSQSPSNKVTEKGKDVELRCDPISGHTALYWYRQSLGQGLEFLIYFQGNSAPDKSGLPSDRFSAERTGGSVSTLTIQRTQQEDSAVYLCASSPDGTGSQFFGPGTRLTVL.

V is TRBV11-2 and J is TRBJ2-5; 7 positions agree with TRBD2. The CDR3 sequence is 16 residues long. Germline-derived CDR1 and CDR2 are SGHAT and FQNNGV. V lost 2 bases and J lost 4; bases outside the gene matches: 10. The CDR3 bases are TGTGCCAGCAGCTTAAATATGGGGAGGGTTCGAGAGACCCAGTACTTC. Amino acid sequence: CASSLNMGRVRETQYF.

The V call is TRBV7-2, the J call TRBJ1-1; TRBD1 matches 8 bases. Looked up from germline, CDR1 is SGHTA and CDR2 is FQGNSA. Trimming removed 5 bases from V and 3 bases from J; junction bases left unmatched: 8. CDR3 length: 15 residues. The CDR3 here is CASSRQGMVYTEAFF. Written as DNA, the CDR3 is TGTGCCAGCAGCCGACAGGGGATGGTATACACTGAAGCTTTCTTT.

This clone was observed a few times. The rearrangement joins TRBV2 to TRBJ1-6, with D unresolved. The CDR3 extends over 15 amino acids. Germline V gene data show CDR1 as SNHLY and CDR2 as FYNNEI. Trimming removed 2 bases from V and 0 bases from J, with 5 bases in between. CDR3 region: CASSEKSSYNSPLHF. CDR3 in DNA: TGTGCCAGCAGTGAAAAGAGCTCCTATAATTCACCCCTCCACTTT.

Turning to this clone: One end of the junction does not line up with germline, which may come from a read error. The rearrangement joins TRBV4-1 to TRBJ2-4; 8 nucleotides align to TRBD2. Germline-derived CDR1 and CDR2 are MGHRA and YSYEKL. CDR3 length equals 14 residues. CDR3 sequence reads: CASSQEAGATPGAF. For the CDR3, the DNA is TGCGCCAGCAGCCAAGAAGCGGGGGCTACCCCGGGAGCCTTC.

This clone was seen only once. The rearrangement uses TRBV14 and TRBJ1-1; maybe TRBD1 (6 bases). V dropped 6 bases and J dropped 1 base, with 9 bases sitting between them. Germline loops: CDR1 SGHDN, CDR2 FVKESK. The length of the CDR3 is 13 residues. This CDR3 reads CASRRQANTEAFF. As DNA, the CDR3 is TGTGCCAGCAGACGACAGGCGAACACTGAAGCTTTCTTT. The whole variable domain, remainder taken from reference TRBV14 and TRBJ1-1, is EAGVTQFPSHSVIEKGQTVTLRCDPISGHDNLYWYRRVMGKEIKFLLHFVKESKQDESGMPNNRFLAERTGGTYSTLKVQPAELEDSGVYFCASRRQANTEAFFGQGTRLTVV.

The chain couples TRBV11-2 to TRBJ1-2; TRBD1 matches 8 bases. Per germline, CDR1 SGHAT and CDR2 FQNNGV. CDR3 length equals 17 residues. Losses at the gene ends were 2 bases for V and 5 bases for J; bases not matched to a gene: 13. The CDR3 nucleotides are TGTGCCAGCAGCTTACGATTGTCGGACAGGGTATATTATGGCTACACCTTC. It codes for CASSLRLSDRVYYGYTF.

The V gene is TRBV5-1, the J gene TRBJ2-7, with TRBD1 identical over 9 bases. The CDR3 totals 14 residues. The J segment lost 2 bases and the V segment lost 3 bases, leaving 3 bases of the junction unmatched. CDR1 is SGHRS, CDR2 YFSETQ, per germline. The CDR3 coding sequence is TGCGCCAGCAGCTGGGGACAGGGCCCCTACGAGCAGTACTTC. Translating it yields CASSWGQGPYEQYF.

V and J are TRBV21-1 and TRBJ1-5. TRBV21-1 corresponds to a pseudogene. CDR3 length: 17 residues. CDR3 amino acids: CASSNRGGGRGNQPQHF. For the CDR3, the DNA is TGTGCCAGCAGCAATAGGGGAGGGGGAAGGGGGAATCAGCCCCAGCATTTT.

The chain combines TRBV5-1 with TRBJ2-1; possible D gene TRBD2, 5 bases. CDR3 length: 12 amino acids. With 2 bases removed from V and 8 bases from J, the gap between germline ends came to 8 bases. Germline-derived CDR1 and CDR2 are SGHRS and YFSETQ. For the CDR3, the DNA is TGCGCCAGCAGCTTTTTCGGGGATGAGCAGTTCTTC. It encodes CASSFFGDEQFF. The complete variable domain, with remaining parts taken from reference TRBV5-1 and TRBJ2-1, reads KAGVTQTPRYLIKTRGQQVTLSCSPISGHRSVSWYQQTPGQGLQFLFEYFSETQRNKGNFPGRFSGRQFSNSRSEMNVSTLELGDSALYLCASSFFGDEQFFGPGTRLTVL.

This chain joins TRBV18 and TRBJ2-3; 9 nucleotides match TRBD2. Germline V gives CDR1 KGHSH, CDR2 LQKENI. J gave up 0 bases and V 8 bases, and 6 bases lay outside the gene matches. CDR3 length: 15 amino acids. The CDR3 spells CASTPSGTSTDTQYF. The CDR3 DNA reads as TGTGCCAGCACCCCTAGCGGGACAAGCACAGATACGCAGTATTTT. Complete variable domain (other parts from reference TRBV18 and TRBJ2-3): NAGVMQNPRHLVRRRGQEARLRCSPMKGHSHVYWYRQLPEEGLKFMVYLQKENIIDESGMPKERFSAEFPKEGPSILRIQQVVRGDSAAYFCASTPSGTSTDTQYFGPGTRLTVL.

The rearrangement links TRBV5-6 to TRBJ1-6, with 7 bases aligning to TRBD1. J was trimmed by 10 bases and V by 4 bases; bases with no gene match: 11. The CDR3 is made up of 15 amino acids. CDR1 SGHDT and CDR2 YYEEEE come from the germline V gene. CDR3 nucleotides: TGTGCCAGCAGCCTACCGGGACAGTGGGACTCACCCCTCCACTTT. This sequence encodes CASSLPGQWDSPLHF.

This clone was seen a handful of times. This rearrangement joins TRBV28 to TRBJ1-2; possibly TRBD1 for D (5 bases). Trimming removed 5 bases at V and 4 bases at J, with 14 bases between. The germline V gene has CDR1 MDHEN and CDR2 SYDVKM. The CDR3 covers 14 residues. CDR3 protein: CASSPPGDFYGYTF. DNA of the CDR3: TGTGCCAGCAGTCCACCCGGGGACTTCTATGGCTACACCTTC.

CDR3 DNA: TGTGCCAGCAAATTCCGGGACAGGGACGGCTACACCTTC. It yields the protein CASKFRDRDGYTF. V usage is TRBV2 and J usage is TRBJ1-2; TRBD1 agrees at 9 bases. Trimming removed 7 bases from V and 8 bases from J; junction bases left unmatched: 8. This CDR3 has 13 residues. CDR1 is SNHLY and CDR2 is FYNNEI in the germline V gene.

CDR3 sequence (DNA): TGTGCCAGCTCTCAACAGGGGGGAGGCTACGAGCAGTACTTC. This codes for CASSQQGGGYEQYF. The chain links TRBV18 to TRBJ2-7; 8 bases align to TRBD1. The CDR3 is 14 residues long. CDR1 KGHSH and CDR2 LQKENI come from the germline V gene. The V and J ends lost 6 bases and 3 bases, in that order; junction bases with no gene match: 7.

The rearrangement uses TRBV6-5 and TRBJ2-5; 9 positions match TRBD2. The V gene's germline CDR1 is MNHEY and CDR2 SVGAGI. This CDR3 comprises 14 residues. Trimming cost V 2 bases and J 5 bases; bases outside gene matches: 3. CDR3 sequence (DNA): TGTGCCAGCAGTTACGGGCGGGGGGGCGAGACCCAGTACTTC. It is translated as CASSYGRGGETQYF.

The J gene is TRBJ2-7, the V gene TRBV11-2, with 9 bases aligning to TRBD2. Germline CDR1 reads SGHAT; CDR2 reads FQNNGV. The CDR3 length is 14 residues. V was clipped by 4 bases and J by 4 bases; unmatched bases: 5. CDR3 in amino acids: CASSSGLAYYEQYF. DNA of the CDR3: TGTGCCAGCAGCTCGGGACTAGCATATTACGAGCAGTACTTC.

The chain is built from TRBV28 and TRBJ2-1; 12 bases agree with TRBD2. CDR3 length equals 15 residues. J lost 8 bases, V lost 4 bases, and 6 bases had no gene match. Germline V gene data show CDR1 as MDHEN and CDR2 as SYDVKM. The DNA for the CDR3 is TGTGCCAGCAGTTCCCCTAGCGGGAGGGACGATGAGCAGTTCTTC. Translating gives CASSSPSGRDDEQFF.

This rearrangement joins TRBV9 to TRBJ1-5, with TRBD1 identical over 7 bases. This CDR3 spans 17 amino acids. V lost 0 bases to trimming and J lost 6 bases; unmatched junction nucleotides: 12. CDR1 and CDR2 (germline): SGDLS, YYNGEE. CDR3 DNA sequence: TGTGCCAGCAGCGTAGAACCGCTTGGGACAGCTAGTCAGCCCCAGCATTTT. Translated, it gives CASSVEPLGTASQPQHF.

This clone was detected only once. This chain uses TRBV5-1 with TRBJ2-5; D may be TRBD2 (6 bases). Germline CDR1 SGHRS, CDR2 YFSETQ. This CDR3 spans 15 amino acids. V lost 3 bases and J 4 bases, leaving 16 bases between the germline ends. For the CDR3, the DNA is TGCGCCAGCAGCTGGGGCGTTGGAGCGGGAGAGACCCAGTACTTC. Its protein is CASSWGVGAGETQYF. The whole variable domain, filled in from reference TRBV5-1 and TRBJ2-5, reads KAGVTQTPRYLIKTRGQQVTLSCSPISGHRSVSWYQQTPGQGLQFLFEYFSETQRNKGNFPGRFSGRQFSNSRSEMNVSTLELGDSALYLCASSWGVGAGETQYFGPGTRLLVL.

The rearrangement joins TRBV7-9 to TRBJ1-3; D gene unclear. Trimming shortened V by 1 base and J by 11 bases, and 12 bases separated the two germline ends. Germline loops: CDR1 SEHNR, CDR2 FQNEAQ (reference sequence). This CDR3 has 13 amino acids. CDR3 bases: TGTGCCAGCAGCTTAGGGCAGGCTGACGCCATATATTTT. Translation gives CASSLGQADAIYF.

This chain connects TRBV5-1 to TRBJ1-1, with 9 bases matching TRBD1. Per germline, CDR1 SGHRS and CDR2 YFSETQ. This CDR3 contains 15 residues. Trimming at V came to 4 bases and at J to 11 bases, leaving 15 bases not matched to a gene. Here the CDR3 DNA reads TGCGCCAGCAGCCTCGGGACAGGGATTGTTCGGGGGGCTTTCTTT. This encodes CASSLGTGIVRGAFF.